The rows below give T cell receptor beta chains drawn from one sample of a study of brain T cells in children with intractable seizures. Repertoires were generated with immunoSEQ multiplex PCR, while TCRdb's copy carries only in-frame clones and drops some. Among 80,000 or so clones listed, about 92% were seen once. The sample consisted of peripheral blood, taken at surgery. These receptors originate from a boy under two years old with tuberous sclerosis and intractable seizures. The CDR3 runs from the conserved cysteine through the conserved F or W. A D gene is named only where the DNA matches it firmly. Some rows have no size entry. The others give once, few or many, or a class for an expanded clone.

size | D | J | V | CDR3 | DNA
- | TRBD1 | TRBJ1-2 | TRBV7-9 | CASGLQGSGTANFYGYTF | TGTGCCAGCGGCTTACAAGGGTCCGGGACAGCAAACTTCTATGGCTACACCTTC
- | - | TRBJ2-5 | TRBV5-1 | CASSLAEARTSGETQYF | TGCGCCAGCAGCTTGGCAGAGGCCAGAACCTCTGGGGAGACCCAGTACTTC
- | - | TRBJ2-1 | TRBV4-1 | CASSQGSGRYNEQFF | TGCGCCAGCAGCCAAGGGAGCGGGCGCTACAATGAGCAGTTCTTC
- | TRBD1 | TRBJ1-2 | TRBV27 | CASSYRGDNYGYTF | TGTGCCAGCAGTTACAGGGGAGATAACTATGGCTACACCTTC
- | - | TRBJ2-3 | TRBV11-3 | CASSSYDWADTDTQYF | TGTGCCAGCAGCTCCTATGATTGGGCTGACACAGATACGCAGTATTTT
- | - | TRBJ1-1 | TRBV13 | CASSLWVGTPNTEAFF | TGTGCCAGCAGCCTCTGGGTCGGGACTCCCAACACTGAAGCTTTCTTT
once | - | TRBJ2-1 | TRBV19 | CASSMFWGAARNEQFF | TGTGCCAGTAGTATGTTTTGGGGGGCCGCGCGCAATGAGCAGTTCTTC
once | TRBD1 | TRBJ2-1 | TRBV29-1 | CSVSTGVYNEQFF | TGCAGCGTGTCGACAGGGGTCTACAATGAGCAGTTCTTC
few | - | TRBJ1-6 | TRBV3-1/TRBV3-2 | CASSQEALQGDGTLHF | TGTGCCAGCAGCCAGGAGGCCCTACAGGGTGATGGCACCCTCCACTTT
- | - | TRBJ2-7 | TRBV21-1 | CASSGEGTSGPNEQYF | TGTGCCAGCAGCGGAGAAGGGACCTCGGGTCCTAACGAGCAGTACTTC
- | - | TRBJ2-5 | TRBV24-1 | CATSDPNRQETQYF | TGTGCCACCAGTGATCCTAACAGACAAGAGACCCAGTACTTC
- | - | TRBJ2-5 | TRBV5-4 | CASCLGGVQETQYF | TGTGCCAGCTGCCTAGGGGGGGTCCAAGAGACCCAGTACTTC
- | TRBD1 | TRBJ2-1 | TRBV24-1 | CATSDRGTGAYNEQFF | TGTGCCACCAGTGATCGAGGGACAGGGGCCTACAATGAGCAGTTCTTC
- | TRBD2 | TRBJ2-3 | TRBV3-1/TRBV3-2 | CASSQWGTSGTDTQYF | TGTGCCAGCAGCCAATGGGGGACTAGCGGCACAGATACGCAGTATTTT
- | TRBD1 | TRBJ1-5 | TRBV4-1 | CASSQERRGGGQPQHF | TGCGCCAGCAGCCAAGAACGGAGAGGGGGCGGTCAGCCCCAGCATTTT
- | - | TRBJ2-3 | TRBV6-4 | CASSTPGADTQYF | TGTGCCAGCAGTACACCAGGGGCAGATACGCAGTATTTT
- | TRBD1 | TRBJ1-1 | TRBV6-1 | CASSELGQGNTEAFF | TGTGCCAGCAGTGAGTTGGGACAGGGGAACACTGAAGCTTTCTTT
few | TRBD1 | TRBJ1-5 | TRBV27 | CASSLSSAGGGGQPQHF | TGTGCCAGCAGTTTATCCTCGGCAGGGGGCGGGGGGCAGCCCCAGCATTTT
- | - | TRBJ1-6 | TRBV27 | CASTPGLYNSPLHF | TGTGCCAGCACTCCGGGTTTATATAATTCACCCCTCCACTTT
- | TRBD2 | TRBJ2-1 | TRBV9 | CASSALGAGGGYNEQFF | TGTGCCAGCAGCGCCCTAGGGGCGGGAGGGGGGTACAATGAGCAGTTCTTC
- | - | TRBJ2-1 | TRBV27 | CASSLATVNEQFF | TGTGCCAGCAGTTTAGCGACTGTCAATGAGCAGTTCTTC
- | - | TRBJ1-5 | TRBV30 | CAWSVDNNQPQHF | TGTGCCTGGAGTGTGGACAACAATCAGCCCCAGCATTTT
- | - | TRBJ2-1 | TRBV7-2 | CASSLEPRAGQFF | TGTGCCAGCAGCTTAGAGCCCAGGGCCGGGCAGTTCTTC
- | - | TRBJ1-5 | TRBV5-4 | CASSLDNNQPQHF | TGTGCCAGCAGCTTGGACAACAATCAGCCCCAGCATTTT
- | - | TRBJ2-7 | TRBV6-1 | CASSELWGASLEQYF | TGTGCCAGCAGTGAACTTTGGGGGGCGTCCCTCGAGCAGTACTTC
- | - | TRBJ2-1 | TRBV9 | CASSVAPYGSSYNEQFF | TGTGCCAGCAGCGTAGCCCCTTACGGAAGCTCCTACAATGAGCAGTTCTTC
- | - | TRBJ2-1 | TRBV7-3 | CASSLLGSYNEQFF | TGTGCCAGCAGCTTACTTGGGTCCTACAATGAGCAGTTCTTC
once | TRBD2 | TRBJ2-2 | TRBV3-1/TRBV3-2 | CASSRLAGGSSGELFF | TGTGCCAGCAGCAGACTAGCGGGGGGCAGTAGCGGGGAGCTGTTTTTT
- | - | TRBJ1-1 | TRBV5-6 | CASSLFSWWLNTEAFF | TGTGCCAGCAGCTTGTTTTCCTGGTGGCTGAACACTGAAGCTTTCTTT
- | - | TRBJ1-4 | TRBV5-5 | CASSFPGREKLFF | TGTGCCAGCAGCTTTCCGGGCAGGGAAAAACTGTTTTTT
once | TRBD2 | TRBJ2-7 | TRBV11-3 | CASSLDSSGSGSYEQYF | TGTGCCAGCAGCTTAGATAGTAGCGGGAGTGGGTCCTACGAGCAGTACTTC
- | - | TRBJ2-2 | TRBV7-6 | CASSLLGGGNTGELFF | TGTGCCAGCAGCTTACTAGGGGGTGGGAACACCGGGGAGCTGTTTTTT
- | - | TRBJ2-2 | TRBV9 | CASSASNTGELFF | TGTGCCAGCAGCGCTAGTAACACCGGGGAGCTGTTTTTT
once | - | TRBJ2-7 | TRBV18 | CASSPPGGSGYEQYF | TGTGCCAGCTCACCACCAGGGGGAAGCGGCTACGAGCAGTACTTC
- | TRBD2 | TRBJ2-3 | TRBV28 | CASSSPKAGYGTDTQYF | TGTGCCAGCAGTTCACCCAAAGCGGGGTATGGCACAGATACGCAGTATTTT
- | TRBD1 | TRBJ2-2 | TRBV25-1 | CASSESRDSYNTGELFF | TGTGCCAGCAGTGAATCCCGGGACAGCTATAACACCGGGGAGCTGTTTTTT
- | TRBD1 | TRBJ1-1 | TRBV9 | CASSAPPGTDINTEAFF | TGTGCCAGCAGCGCCCCCCCCGGGACAGATATAAACACTGAAGCTTTCTTT
once | - | TRBJ2-2 | TRBV7-3 | CASRMPTLGEADGELFF | TGTGCCAGCAGGATGCCAACTCTCGGTGAGGCGGACGGGGAGCTGTTTTTT
- | - | TRBJ1-1 | TRBV6-5 | CASSYRTGRFGAFF | TGTGCCAGCAGTTACCGCACAGGGCGGTTTGGGGCTTTCTTT
- | - | TRBJ1-5 | TRBV30 | CAWRQGNQPQHF | TGTGCCTGGAGACAGGGTAATCAGCCCCAGCATTTT